A single sample gave rise to the 23 T cell receptor beta chains below, sequenced in a study of T cell repertoires in cytomegalovirus infection. Antigens of these TCRs are unknown. TCRdb itself ran the reads through MiXCR, one entry per CDR3 protein. The sample lists about 830,000 distinct CDR3 sequences, roughly 33% occurring once. The sequencing here drew on cultured CD8+ T cells from PBMCs, taken from culture after CMV antigen stimulation. Every receptor here comes from a human donor in good health (CMV status not recorded). Some clones in this sample may be carry-over from other donors' samples.

This clonotype has a handful of counts. The rearrangement joins TRBV7-2 to TRBJ2-3, with 9 bases lining up with TRBD2. CDR3 length: 17 amino acids. J was trimmed by 2 bases and V by 1 base; bases with no gene match: 7. The germline V gene encodes CDR1 SGHTA and CDR2 FQGNSA. In DNA, the CDR3 is TGTGCCAGCAGCTTAGGAATAGCGGGGGCGGTCACAGATACGCAGTATTTT. As protein: CASSLGIAGAVTDTQYF.

The chain joins TRBV7-2 to TRBJ1-5, with D possibly being TRBD1 (6 bases). The germline CDR1 and CDR2 sequences are SGHTA and FQGNSA. Deletions cut 5 bases from V and 1 base from J, with 15 bases between. This CDR3 spans 16 amino acids. The CDR3 DNA reads as TGTGCCAGCAGCAACCGACAGGAGGGGAGCAATCAGCCCCAGCATTTT. It yields the protein CASSNRQEGSNQPQHF. The full variable domain, in which reference TRBV7-2 and TRBJ1-5 provide the parts outside the CDR3, is GAGVSQSPSNKVTEKGKDVELRCDPISGHTALYWYRQSLGQGLEFLIYFQGNSAPDKSGLPSDRFSAERTGGSVSTLTIQRTQQEDSAVYLCASSNRQEGSNQPQHFGDGTRLSIL.

This clonotype was detected only a few times. The chain is built from TRBV9 and TRBJ2-1; perhaps TRBD1 as D (6 bases). Looked up from germline, CDR1 is SGDLS and CDR2 is YYNGEE. This CDR3 comprises 15 residues. V lost 3 bases and J 8 bases, leaving 18 bases between the germline ends. The DNA of the CDR3 is TGTGCCAGCAGCGCGACAGGAGGAAATATCGATGAGCAGTTCTTC. Translated: CASSATGGNIDEQFF.

This clonotype turned up a few times. The CDR3 nucleotides read TGTGCCAGCAGCCAAGAGGAGGGGGTCGGATCACCCCTCCACTTT. Its translation is CASSQEEGVGSPLHF. The chain recombines TRBV4-2 with TRBJ1-6; tentatively, D is TRBD1 (6 bases). This CDR3 region has 15 residues. Per the germline V gene, CDR1 is LGHNA and CDR2 is YNFKEQ. Trimming removed 0 bases at V and 10 bases at J, with 13 bases between.

The chain is built from TRBV18 and TRBJ2-1; the D gene is possibly TRBD2 (6 bases). The CDR3 is made up of 16 amino acids. CDR1 KGHSH and CDR2 LQKENI come from the germline V gene. V shed 3 bases and J shed 6 bases, with 18 bases lying between them. The CDR3 here is CASSPSRQRVFNEQFF. CDR3 bases: TGTGCCAGCTCACCCTCCCGCCAGCGGGTTTTCAATGAGCAGTTCTTC.

The chain recombines TRBV19 with TRBJ1-4, with D unclear. CDR1 and CDR2 from the germline V gene are LNHDA and SQIVND (reference sequence). The CDR3 is 15 amino acids. With 5 bases removed from V and 3 bases from J, the gap between germline ends came to 13 bases. CDR3 DNA sequence: TGTGCCAGTAGTCCTGAGGACGGCCCTAATGAAAAACTGTTTTTT. Protein sequence: CASSPEDGPNEKLFF. The variable domain in full, completed from reference TRBV19 and TRBJ1-4, reads DGGITQSPKYLFRKEGQNVTLSCEQNLNHDAMYWYRQDPGQGLRLIYYSQIVNDFQKGDIAEGYSVSREKKESFPLTVTSAQKNPTAFYLCASSPEDGPNEKLFFGSGTQLSVL.

Ten or more counts support this clonotype. The V and J genes are TRBV7-6 and TRBJ2-5; D unresolved. Germline V gives CDR1 SGHVS, CDR2 FNYEAQ. V was trimmed by 1 base and J by 4 bases, leaving 10 bases between them. The CDR3 extends over 14 amino acids. The CDR3 bases are TGTGCCAGCAGCTTAGGACCCGCCGGAGAGACCCAGTACTTC. Translated: CASSLGPAGETQYF. Drawing the rest from reference TRBV7-6 and TRBJ2-5, the complete variable domain is GAGVSQSPRYKVTKRGQDVALRCDPISGHVSLYWYRQALGQGPEFLTYFNYEAQQDKSGLPNDRFSAERPEGSISTLTIQRTEQRDSAMYRCASSLGPAGETQYFGPGTRLLVL.

The chain carries TRBV20-1 and TRBJ2-1; 8 positions agree with TRBD2. The CDR3 is made up of 16 amino acids. Germline assignment: CDR1 DFQATT and CDR2 SNEGSKA (reference sequence). V lost 4 bases to trimming and J lost 0 bases; unmatched junction nucleotides: 8. In nucleotides, the CDR3 is TGCAGTGCTACCACCGGGGGACTAGGCTCCTACAATGAGCAGTTCTTC. Protein sequence: CSATTGGLGSYNEQFF.

Worth noting for this clonotype: Just one base apart from a much larger clone, this may be a read error. This sequence joins TRBV7-8 and TRBJ1-2, with 11 bases identical to TRBD1. Per the germline V gene, CDR1 is SGHVS and CDR2 is FQNEAQ. Trimming at V came to 2 bases and at J to 10 bases, leaving 6 bases not matched to a gene. The CDR3 runs 14 residues. The CDR3 region has the DNA TGTGCCAGCAGCTTAATCGGACAGGGGGCTGACTACACCTTC. This gives the protein CASSLIGQGADYTF. Combining the CDR3 with reference TRBV7-8 and TRBJ1-2 gives the whole variable domain GAGVSQSPRYKVAKRGQDVALRCDPISGHVSLFWYQQALGQGPEFLTYFQNEAQLDKSGLPSDRFFAERPEGSVSTLKIQRTQQEDSAVYLCASSLIGQGADYTFGSGTRLTVV.

This clonotype showed up many times. The junction departs from germline at one end; a sequencing error may be responsible. The V call is TRBV14, the J call TRBJ1-1; no firm D call. Looked up from germline, CDR1 is SGHDN and CDR2 is FVKESK. This CDR3 has 12 amino acids. This chain's CDR3 is CASSQANTEAFF. The CDR3 bases are TGCGCCAGCAGCCAAGCCAACACTGAAGCTTTCTTT.

In its sample, this clonotype was seen a few times. This chain joins TRBV6-6 and TRBJ1-2; weak D call: TRBD1 (5 bases). The V and J ends lost 4 bases and 5 bases respectively, with 20 bases between them. Germline values: CDR1 MNHNY, CDR2 SVGAGI (reference sequence). The CDR3 length is 16 residues. CDR3 in amino acids: CASSSYDFVEGYGYTF. CDR3 nucleotides: TGTGCCAGCAGTTCCTACGACTTCGTGGAGGGGTATGGCTACACCTTC.

The rearrangement joins TRBV2 to TRBJ1-2; tentative D call: TRBD1 (5 bases). The CDR3 is 12 residues long. V was trimmed by 9 bases and J by 8 bases, leaving 16 bases between them. CDR1 and CDR2 from the germline V gene are SNHLY and FYNNEI. The CDR3 is CASFQGVEGYTF. CDR3 sequence (DNA): TGTGCCAGTTTCCAGGGAGTAGAGGGCTACACCTTC.

This clonotype was picked up a small number of times. This chain uses TRBV5-5 with TRBJ2-2; D possibly corresponds to TRBD2 (5 bases). Germline V CDR1 and CDR2: SGHKS, YYEKEE (reference sequence). The CDR3 spans 15 residues. Trimming pared 3 bases from V and 2 bases from J, leaving 11 bases between. CDR3 region: CASSSTTRNTGELFF. The DNA for the CDR3 is TGTGCCAGCAGCTCGACTACAAGAAACACCGGGGAGCTGTTTTTT.

A few counts support this clonotype. The V call is TRBV7-6, the J call TRBJ2-7; weak D call: TRBD1 (6 bases). Germline V lookup: CDR1 SGHVS, CDR2 FNYEAQ. V lost 3 bases, J lost 0 bases, and 24 bases lay in between. The CDR3 is 19 amino acids. The chain's CDR3 is CASSLAQKRDIKSSYEQYF. For the CDR3, the DNA is TGTGCCAGCAGCTTGGCCCAGAAAAGGGACATAAAGAGCTCCTACGAGCAGTACTTC.

This rearrangement joins TRBV7-4 to TRBJ1-2, with D perhaps TRBD1 (6 bases). Germline CDR1 is SGHVT and CDR2 is SQSDAQ. There are 14 residues in the CDR3. V was cut by 5 bases and J by 4 bases, with 14 bases left in between. CDR3 region: CASSAKGDIYGYTF. The CDR3 DNA sequence: TGTGCCAGCAGCGCCAAAGGGGACATCTATGGCTACACCTTC.

CDR3 sequence (DNA): TGTGCCAGCGGACTAGGGGACCACAATGAGCAGTTCTTC. It codes for CASGLGDHNEQFF. The V call is TRBV27, the J call TRBJ2-1, with TRBD2 matching over 7 bases. This CDR3 region has 13 residues. Germline loops: CDR1 MNHEY, CDR2 SMNVEV (reference sequence). V shed 8 bases, J shed 5 bases, and the junction held 6 bases outside the gene matches.

V and J are TRBV4-3 and TRBJ1-1; a weak D match, TRBD1 (5 bases). The V end was cut by 7 bases, the J end by 4 bases, with 22 bases between. This CDR3 has 16 residues. Germline V gives CDR1 LGHNA, CDR2 YSLEER. CDR3 protein: CASNPGTAGRGTEAFF. Here the CDR3 DNA reads TGCGCCAGCAACCCGGGGACGGCGGGAAGGGGCACTGAAGCTTTCTTT.

This clonotype has only a few counts. The chain joins TRBV27 to TRBJ2-5; no reliable D call. The CDR3 contains 14 residues. The germline CDR1 and CDR2 sequences are MNHEY and SMNVEV (reference sequence). V was pared by 5 bases and J by 0 bases, with 10 bases between. For the CDR3, the DNA is TGTGCCAGCAGTAAGTCGCCGTACCAAGAGACCCAGTACTTC. Protein product: CASSKSPYQETQYF.

This clonotype was counted between two and nine times. J is TRBJ1-1 and V is TRBV6-1; no reliable D call. The CDR3 loop spans 14 amino acids. Germline loops: CDR1 MNHNS, CDR2 SASEGT. Trimming shortened V by 4 bases and J by 1 base, and 10 bases separated the two germline ends. The CDR3 reads CASSAYIRNTEAFF. DNA for the CDR3: TGTGCCAGCAGTGCTTACATAAGGAACACTGAAGCTTTCTTT.

This clonotype was seen at least ten times. The chain employs TRBV7-2 and TRBJ1-2; the match to TRBD1 covers 10 bases. CDR1 SGHTA and CDR2 FQGNSA come from the germline V gene. This CDR3 has 15 amino acids. V trimming: 4 bases; J trimming: 4 bases; junction bases outside the gene matches: 6. CDR3 sequence (DNA): TGTGCCAGCAGCTCCGCCGGACAGGGGGTCTATGGCTACACCTTC. As protein: CASSSAGQGVYGYTF.

This clonotype was seen a handful of times. This chain joins TRBV12-3 or TRBV12-4 and TRBJ1-5; D unclear. Trimming stripped 3 bases from V and 6 bases from J, with 12 bases between. The CDR3 has 14 residues. In DNA form, the CDR3 reads TGTGCCAGCAGTTTTGAGGGAGTGAGTCAGCCCCAGCATTTT. It specifies CASSFEGVSQPQHF.

The table lists this clonotype with a few counts. This rearrangement joins TRBV7-9 to TRBJ1-1; D might be TRBD1 (5 bases). Per germline, CDR1 SEHNR and CDR2 FQNEAQ (reference sequence). The CDR3 consists of 15 residues. Trimming removed 5 bases at V and 1 base at J, with 14 bases between. CDR3 sequence reads: CASSKITGPNTEAFF. Here the CDR3 DNA reads TGTGCCAGCAGCAAGATTACGGGGCCGAACACTGAAGCTTTCTTT. Combining the CDR3 with reference TRBV7-9 and TRBJ1-1 gives the whole variable domain DTGVSQNPRHKITKRGQNVTFRCDPISEHNRLYWYRQTLGQGPEFLTYFQNEAQLEKSRLLSDRFSAERPKGSFSTLEIQRTEQGDSAMYLCASSKITGPNTEAFFGQGTRLTVV.

The chain has TRBV4-1 and TRBJ2-7; D may be TRBD2 (5 bases). Trimming took 1 base from V and 0 from J, leaving 7 bases between them. The germline gives CDR1 MGHRA, CDR2 YSYEKL. The CDR3 loop spans 14 amino acids. CDR3 sequence: CASSQGEPSYEQYF. The CDR3 nucleotides are TGCGCCAGCAGCCAAGGGGAGCCCTCCTACGAGCAGTACTTC.